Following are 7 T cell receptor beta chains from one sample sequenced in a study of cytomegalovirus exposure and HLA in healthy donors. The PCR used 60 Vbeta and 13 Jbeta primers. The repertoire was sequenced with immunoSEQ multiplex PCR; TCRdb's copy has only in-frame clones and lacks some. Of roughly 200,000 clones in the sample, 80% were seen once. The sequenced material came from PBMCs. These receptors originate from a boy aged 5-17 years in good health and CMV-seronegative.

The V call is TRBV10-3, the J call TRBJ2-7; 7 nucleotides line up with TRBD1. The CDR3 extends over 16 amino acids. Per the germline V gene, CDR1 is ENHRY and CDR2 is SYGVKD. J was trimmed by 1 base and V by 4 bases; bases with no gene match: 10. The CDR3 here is CAISGPGQGESYEQYF. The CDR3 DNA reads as TGTGCCATCAGTGGGCCCGGGCAGGGGGAGTCCTACGAGCAGTACTTC.

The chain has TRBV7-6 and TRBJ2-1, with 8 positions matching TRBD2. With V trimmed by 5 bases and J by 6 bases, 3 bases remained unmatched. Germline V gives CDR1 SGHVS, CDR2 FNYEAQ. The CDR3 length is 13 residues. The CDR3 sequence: CASSPGTSNEQFF. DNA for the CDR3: TGTGCCAGCAGCCCCGGGACTAGCAATGAGCAGTTCTTC.

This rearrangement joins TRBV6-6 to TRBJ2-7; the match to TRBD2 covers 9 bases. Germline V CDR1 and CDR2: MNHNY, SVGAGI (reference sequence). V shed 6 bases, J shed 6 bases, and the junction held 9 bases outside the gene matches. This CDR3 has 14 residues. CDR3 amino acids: CASRSGTSKFEQYF. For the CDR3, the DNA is TGTGCCAGCAGATCCGGGACTAGCAAGTTCGAGCAGTACTTC.

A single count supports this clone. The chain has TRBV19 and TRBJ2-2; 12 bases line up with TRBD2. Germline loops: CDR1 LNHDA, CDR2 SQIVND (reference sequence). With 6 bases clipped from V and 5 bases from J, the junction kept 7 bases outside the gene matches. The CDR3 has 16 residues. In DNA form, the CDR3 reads TGTGCCAGTAGCCCGACTAGCGGGAGAGGTACCGGGGAGCTGTTTTTT. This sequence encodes CASSPTSGRGTGELFF.

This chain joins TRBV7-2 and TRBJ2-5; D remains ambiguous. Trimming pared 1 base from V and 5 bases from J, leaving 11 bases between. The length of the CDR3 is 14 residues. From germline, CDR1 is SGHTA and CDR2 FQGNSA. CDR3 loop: CASSLGANRETQYF. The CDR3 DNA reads TGTGCCAGCAGCTTAGGGGCGAATCGGGAGACCCAGTACTTC.

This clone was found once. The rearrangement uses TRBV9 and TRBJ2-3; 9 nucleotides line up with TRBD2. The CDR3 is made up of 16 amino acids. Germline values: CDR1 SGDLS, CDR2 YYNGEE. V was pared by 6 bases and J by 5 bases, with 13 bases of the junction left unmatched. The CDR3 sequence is CASTLAGSPVLDTQYF. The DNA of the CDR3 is TGTGCCAGCACCCTAGCGGGATCCCCCGTTTTAGATACGCAGTATTTT.

In DNA, the CDR3 is TGTGCCAGCAGGGGGCAAGGCTATGGCTACACCTTC. The encoded protein is CASRGQGYGYTF. The rearrangement joins TRBV6-1 to TRBJ1-2, with D perhaps matching TRBD1 (5 bases). This CDR3 has 12 amino acids. The V gene lost 6 bases and the J gene lost 4 bases, with 9 bases spanning the gap. Germline values: CDR1 MNHNS, CDR2 SASEGT.